This passage covers 14 T cell receptor beta chains from one sample sequenced in a study of cytomegalovirus exposure and HLA in healthy donors. The table came from immunoSEQ multiplex PCR; TCRdb's copy has only in-frame clones and leaves some out. Of more than 300,000 clones in the sample, roughly 88% were seen once. The sequencing sample was made of PBMCs. The receptors shown here come from a woman in her late teens or twenties in good health and CMV-seronegative.

The rearrangement joins TRBV6-5 to TRBJ2-7, with 8 bases fitting TRBD2. The CDR3 extends over 13 amino acids. In germline, CDR1 is MNHEY, CDR2 SVGAGI. J was trimmed by 2 bases and V by 8 bases; bases with no gene match: 5. CDR3 bases: TGTGCCAGCCAGCGGGAGACGACCTACGAGCAGTACTTC. It encodes CASQRETTYEQYF.

J is TRBJ2-5 and V is TRBV27, with 10 bases lining up with TRBD2. The trim removed 5 bases at V and 3 bases at J, leaving 15 bases unmatched. Germline V gene data show CDR1 as MNHEY and CDR2 as SMNVEV (reference sequence). CDR3 length equals 18 residues. The CDR3 nucleotides are TGTGCCAGCAGTCCCCTTAAAGTTACTAGCGGGATGGAAGAGACCCAGTACTTC. Translated: CASSPLKVTSGMEETQYF.

This clone was recorded once. The rearrangement links TRBV7-2 to TRBJ2-7; D possibly corresponds to TRBD2 (6 bases). The CDR3 runs to 16 residues. CDR1 SGHTA and CDR2 FQGNSA come from the germline V gene. Trimming shortened V by 1 base and J by 5 bases, and 18 bases separated the two germline ends. In nucleotides, the CDR3 is TGTGCCAGCAGCTTAGGAGGGCGAGGAGGGGTTGACGAGCAGTACTTC. This sequence encodes CASSLGGRGGVDEQYF.

This chain links TRBV29-1 with TRBJ2-7, with a weak D call TRBD1 (5 bases). V lost 4 bases to trimming and J lost 3 bases, with 16 bases between them. Germline CDR1 and CDR2: SQVTM and ANQGSEA. The CDR3 has 14 residues. The CDR3 protein is CSVVMGRVSYEQYF. The CDR3 region has the DNA TGCAGCGTTGTCATGGGCAGGGTAAGCTACGAGCAGTACTTC.

The J gene is TRBJ1-2, the V gene TRBV5-1; D is ambiguous. The CDR3 is 14 amino acids. V gave up 4 bases and J gave up 3 bases, with 13 bases separating them. Germline-derived CDR1 and CDR2 are SGHRS and YFSETQ. The DNA for the CDR3 is TGCGCCAGCAGCAGAGACCCTCGGGACTATGGCTACACCTTC. It translates to CASSRDPRDYGYTF.

This chain uses TRBV6-5 with TRBJ1-1, with TRBD1 matching 7 bases. Germline CDR1 reads MNHEY; CDR2 reads SVGAGI. The CDR3 length is 14 residues. V shed 8 bases, J shed 1 base, and the junction held 7 bases outside the gene matches. CDR3 coding DNA: TGTGCCAGCGCCGCCCCAGGGGGGAACACTGAAGCTTTCTTT. Residues: CASAAPGGNTEAFF.

The chain employs TRBV5-1 and TRBJ2-7; TRBD2 matches at 8 bases. This CDR3 has 15 amino acids. After removal of 0 bases from V and 3 bases from J, the junction contained 5 bases not matched to a gene. Germline V CDR1 and CDR2: SGHRS, YFSETQ. Here the CDR3 reads CASSLVGTSNYEQYF. Written as DNA, the CDR3 is TGCGCCAGCAGCTTGGTAGGGACTAGTAACTACGAGCAGTACTTC. Variable domain in full (rest from reference TRBV5-1 and TRBJ2-7): KAGVTQTPRYLIKTRGQQVTLSCSPISGHRSVSWYQQTPGQGLQFLFEYFSETQRNKGNFPGRFSGRQFSNSRSEMNVSTLELGDSALYLCASSLVGTSNYEQYFGPGTRLTVT.

V gene TRBV9 combines with J gene TRBJ2-1, with 9 bases aligning to TRBD1. Trimming cost V 3 bases and J 5 bases; bases outside gene matches: 6. Germline V lookup: CDR1 SGDLS, CDR2 YYNGEE. CDR3 length: 15 amino acids. The CDR3 DNA follows: TGTGCCAGCAGCGCCGGGACAGGGTTGAACAATGAGCAGTTCTTC. Translated, it gives CASSAGTGLNNEQFF.

The chain combines TRBV2 with TRBJ1-6; TRBD1 aligns across 8 bases. Germline V gene sequence: CDR1 SNHLY, CDR2 FYNNEI. The CDR3 runs 15 residues. With 11 bases clipped from V and 2 bases from J, the junction kept 8 bases outside the gene matches. The DNA for the CDR3 is TGTGCCGGCGCCCGACAGGGGACCTATAATTCACCCCTCCACTTT. Translation: CAGARQGTYNSPLHF.

This sequence joins TRBV7-9 and TRBJ2-7; D may be TRBD1 (5 bases). In germline, CDR1 is SEHNR, CDR2 FQNEAQ (reference sequence). The CDR3 length is 12 residues. The V gene lost 6 bases and the J gene lost 4 bases, with 10 bases spanning the gap. The CDR3 bases are TGTGCCAGCAGTACCGACAGTTACGAGCAGTACTTC. Residues: CASSTDSYEQYF.

The chain combines TRBV27 with TRBJ1-1; 11 nucleotides line up with TRBD1. Germline assignment: CDR1 MNHEY and CDR2 SMNVEV (reference sequence). CDR3 length equals 15 residues. J lost 4 bases, V lost 0 bases, and 1 base had no gene match. Here the CDR3 DNA reads TGTGCCAGCAGTTTATCGGGGACAGGGGGCACTGAAGCTTTCTTT. Translating it yields CASSLSGTGGTEAFF.

The J gene is TRBJ2-1, the V gene TRBV28; TRBD2 is a possible D gene (7 bases). V gave up 3 bases and J gave up 3 bases, with 21 bases separating them. This CDR3 region has 18 residues. Germline CDR1 reads MDHEN; CDR2 reads SYDVKM. CDR3 region: CASSFSRGASENYNEQFF. For the CDR3, the DNA is TGTGCCAGCAGTTTTTCCCGGGGGGCTAGCGAAAACTACAATGAGCAGTTCTTC.

V and J are TRBV6-5 and TRBJ2-6, with 9 bases fitting TRBD1. The V gene end was trimmed by 6 bases and the J gene end by 1 base; junction bases not matched to a gene: 1. CDR1 MNHEY and CDR2 SVGAGI come from the germline V gene. The CDR3 is 15 residues long. CDR3 sequence: CASRTGGSGANVLTF. CDR3 nucleotide sequence: TGTGCCAGCAGGACAGGGGGTTCTGGGGCCAACGTCCTGACTTTC.

The chain combines TRBV30 with TRBJ1-2; a weak D match, TRBD1 (6 bases). This CDR3 is 14 amino acids long. Germline loops: CDR1 GTSNPN, CDR2 SVGIG (reference sequence). V lost 0 bases and J lost 8, with 16 bases in between. The CDR3 is CAWSVLSGGKGYTF. The CDR3 region has the DNA TGTGCCTGGAGTGTACTGTCTGGGGGCAAAGGCTACACCTTC. The full variable domain, in which reference TRBV30 and TRBJ1-2 provide the parts outside the CDR3, is SQTIHQWPATLVQPVGSPLSLECTVEGTSNPNLYWYRQAAGRGLQLLFYSVGIGQISSEVPQNLSASRPQDRQFILSSKKLLLSDSGFYLCAWSVLSGGKGYTFGSGTRLTVV.